The 30 T cell receptor beta chains listed next were all sequenced from one sample in a study of monozygotic twins with inflammatory bowel disease. TCRdb re-called the 5' RACE reads; every CDR3 protein appears as one record, without DNA. This repertoire includes around 230,000 distinct CDR3 sequences. The specimen was blood. These receptors were taken from a human donor with ulcerative colitis or Crohn's disease, or a healthy co-twin of an affected twin (not recorded which).

The chain recombines TRBV5-1 with TRBJ2-7; TCRdb calls TRBD2, which cannot be checked without DNA. Germline V lookup: CDR1 SGHRS, CDR2 YFSETQ. The CDR3 is 15 amino acids. The CDR3 here is CASSLNRDSTYEQYF.

V usage is TRBV12-3 or TRBV12-4 and J usage is TRBJ1-1; there is no DNA to check the TCRdb D call of TRBD1. The CDR3 loop spans 16 amino acids. This chain's CDR3 is CASSSPYTGEGAEAFF.

This chain uses TRBV5-1 with TRBJ2-5; TCRdb returns TRBD2, unconfirmable since there is no DNA. Germline V gives CDR1 SGHRS, CDR2 YFSETQ. The CDR3 is 14 amino acids. The CDR3 region is CASKDLTYQETQYF.

The chain links TRBV18 to TRBJ2-7; as DNA is missing, the TRBD1 call by TCRdb cannot be tested. The germline gives CDR1 KGHSH, CDR2 LQKENI. This CDR3 is built from 15 residues. The chain's CDR3 is CASSPGTGIAYEQYF.

This chain links TRBV3-1 with TRBJ1-2. CDR1 is LGHDT and CDR2 is YNNKEL in the germline V gene (reference sequence). The CDR3 totals 13 residues. The CDR3 is CASSRAPNYGYTF.

This chain joins TRBV4-2 and TRBJ1-5. There are 13 residues in the CDR3. The V gene's germline CDR1 is LGHNA and CDR2 YNFKEQ. This chain's CDR3 is CASSPDPNQPQHF.

The V and J genes are TRBV11-3 and TRBJ2-3; the TCRdb D gene call, TRBD2, has no DNA to confirm it. CDR1 and CDR2 from the germline V gene are SGHNT and YENEEA. This CDR3 region has 15 residues. This chain's CDR3 is CASSSIAGVTDTQYF.

The chain joins TRBV7-2 to TRBJ1-2. The CDR3 covers 14 residues. Germline assignment: CDR1 SGHTA and CDR2 FQGNSA. CDR3 loop: CASSPAGMSYGYTF. The full variable domain, rest sourced from reference TRBV7-2 and TRBJ1-2, is GAGVSQSPSNKVTEKGKDVELRCDPISGHTALYWYRQSLGQGLEFLIYFQGNSAPDKSGLPSDRFSAERTGGSVSTLTIQRTQQEDSAVYLCASSPAGMSYGYTFGSGTRLTVV.

This rearrangement joins TRBV11-2 to TRBJ1-4. CDR3 size: 14 residues. Germline CDR1 SGHAT, CDR2 FQNNGV. The CDR3 sequence: CASSRAQGGEKLFF.

The rearrangement links TRBV5-1 to TRBJ2-3; the TCRdb call, TRBD2, lacks DNA for checking. The CDR3 totals 17 residues. The germline CDR1 and CDR2 sequences are SGHRS and YFSETQ. The CDR3 here is CASSSLLAGGTTDTQYF.

The CDR3: CAINPGQGAGNTEAFF. The J gene is TRBJ1-1, the V gene TRBV10-3; without DNA, the TCRdb call of TRBD1 cannot be checked. The CDR3 has 16 amino acids. The germline CDR1 and CDR2 sequences are ENHRY and SYGVKD.

This chain uses TRBV18 with TRBJ1-1. Per germline, CDR1 KGHSH and CDR2 LQKENI. This CDR3 comprises 15 residues. This CDR3 reads CASSQKEGVNTEAFF.

This chain links TRBV4-1 with TRBJ1-5. Germline-derived CDR1 and CDR2 are MGHRA and YSYEKL. CDR3 length: 17 residues. Here the CDR3 reads CASSQLLPFHSNQPQHF.

The CDR3 region is CASSPMAQVGEQFF. This chain joins TRBV4-2 and TRBJ2-1; the TCRdb D gene call, TRBD2, has no DNA to confirm it. The CDR3 has 14 amino acids. Germline assignment: CDR1 LGHNA and CDR2 YNFKEQ.

J is TRBJ2-2 and V is TRBV5-1; TCRdb proposes TRBD2, but this gene call is untestable without DNA. The CDR3 loop spans 15 amino acids. Germline V gives CDR1 SGHRS, CDR2 YFSETQ. CDR3 sequence reads: CASRLLAGATGELFF.

The CDR3 spells CASSFGGRREKLFF. The V and J genes are TRBV7-2 and TRBJ1-4; there is no DNA to check the TCRdb D call of TRBD1. This CDR3 contains 14 residues. Germline V gives CDR1 SGHTA, CDR2 FQGNSA.

V usage is TRBV11-2 and J usage is TRBJ1-2. Germline lookup yields CDR1 SGHAT and CDR2 FQNNGV. The CDR3 loop spans 12 amino acids. The CDR3 sequence is CASSLNDYGYTF. The complete variable domain, with remaining parts taken from reference TRBV11-2 and TRBJ1-2, reads EAGVAQSPRYKIIEKRQSVAFWCNPISGHATLYWYQQILGQGPKLLIQFQNNGVVDDSQLPKDRFSAERLKGVDSTLKIQPAKLEDSAVYLCASSLNDYGYTFGSGTRLTVV.

V usage is TRBV7-8 and J usage is TRBJ2-4; with no DNA, the TCRdb D assignment of TRBD1 cannot be verified. Per the germline V gene, CDR1 is SGHVS and CDR2 is FQNEAQ. This CDR3 contains 15 residues. The CDR3 loop is CASSQGAGNKNIQYF. Supplemented by reference TRBV7-8 and TRBJ2-4, the full variable domain reads GAGVSQSPRYKVAKRGQDVALRCDPISGHVSLFWYQQALGQGPEFLTYFQNEAQLDKSGLPSDRFFAERPEGSVSTLKIQRTQQEDSAVYLCASSQGAGNKNIQYFGAGTRLSVL.

The gene calls are TRBV6-1 and TRBJ2-1; absent DNA, TCRdb's TRBD1 call cannot be checked. The CDR3 spans 14 residues. Germline lookup yields CDR1 MNHNS and CDR2 SASEGT. This CDR3 reads CASSPWDTDNEQFF.

The CDR3 is CASSRERHSYGYTF. The rearrangement links TRBV5-1 to TRBJ1-2. The germline CDR1 and CDR2 sequences are SGHRS and YFSETQ. The CDR3 loop spans 14 amino acids.

The chain has TRBV5-1 and TRBJ2-7. The CDR3 consists of 14 residues. Germline values: CDR1 SGHRS, CDR2 YFSETQ. The CDR3 is CASSLGSDTYEQYF.

The rearrangement joins TRBV19 to TRBJ2-7. The CDR3 is made up of 13 amino acids. Germline values: CDR1 LNHDA, CDR2 SQIVND (reference sequence). The CDR3: CASSIVSGYEQYF.

The chain employs TRBV5-1 and TRBJ2-2; there is no DNA to check the TCRdb D call of TRBD1. This CDR3 comprises 16 residues. CDR1 SGHRS and CDR2 YFSETQ come from the germline V gene. CDR3: CASSSKGRANTGELFF. Full variable domain (rest looked up from reference TRBV5-1 and TRBJ2-2): KAGVTQTPRYLIKTRGQQVTLSCSPISGHRSVSWYQQTPGQGLQFLFEYFSETQRNKGNFPGRFSGRQFSNSRSEMNVSTLELGDSALYLCASSSKGRANTGELFFGEGSRLTVL.

V gene TRBV7-3 combines with J gene TRBJ2-2. This CDR3 comprises 13 residues. From germline, CDR1 is SGHTA and CDR2 FQGTGA. The CDR3 reads CASSLAGTGELFF.

V and J are TRBV12-3 or TRBV12-4 and TRBJ1-1. This CDR3 comprises 13 residues. CDR3 sequence reads: CASSLTVITEAFF.

The gene calls are TRBV20-1 and TRBJ1-4; the D gene TCRdb calls, TRBD1, cannot be checked with no DNA. The CDR3 contains 15 residues. The V gene's germline CDR1 is DFQATT and CDR2 SNEGSKA (reference sequence). CDR3 in amino acids: CSARDPTASNEKLFF.

CDR3 residues: CASSPQLGWATDTQYF. The rearrangement joins TRBV6-1 to TRBJ2-3; TCRdb selects TRBD2, and the lack of DNA leaves this call unchecked. Germline CDR1 MNHNS, CDR2 SASEGT. CDR3 length: 16 residues.

The chain has TRBV5-6 and TRBJ1-4; the TCRdb call, TRBD1, lacks DNA for checking. CDR1 is SGHDT, CDR2 YYEEEE, per germline. The CDR3 is 13 amino acids. The CDR3 sequence is CASSFGTLEKLFF. Looking up the rest from reference TRBV5-6 and TRBJ1-4 gives the full variable domain: DAGVTQSPTHLIKTRGQQVTLRCSPKSGHDTVSWYQQALGQGPQFIFQYYEEEERQRGNFPDRFSGHQFPNYSSELNVNALLLGDSALYLCASSFGTLEKLFFGSGTQLSVL.

The V call is TRBV20-1, the J call TRBJ2-2; lacking DNA, the TRBD2 call made by TCRdb goes unchecked. The CDR3 is made up of 14 amino acids. Germline lookup yields CDR1 DFQATT and CDR2 SNEGSKA (reference sequence). This chain's CDR3 is CSAVLAGGTGELFF.

This rearrangement joins TRBV5-4 to TRBJ1-5. Per germline, CDR1 SGHNT and CDR2 YYREEE (reference sequence). This CDR3 contains 13 residues. CDR3 loop: CASSFFPNQPQHF.